The T cell receptor (beta chain) described here comes from a study of OX40 agonist ivuxolimab in advanced cancers. This clone was seen once. Repertoires were generated with immunoSEQ multiplex PCR, while TCRdb's copy carries only in-frame clones and drops some. The sample yields tens of thousands of clones, 89% seen once. Germline V lookup: CDR1 SGHTA, CDR2 FQGNSA. Germline trimming cut 6 bases from V and 14 bases from J; bases unmatched to any gene: 9. This CDR3 region has 13 residues. The chain is built from TRBV7-2 and TRBJ2-1; 11 nucleotides agree with TRBD2. The sequence derives from an adult with an advanced solid tumor such as melanoma, head and neck, liver or kidney cancer. The specimen comprised CD4+ or CD8+ T cells sorted from blood, sampled in a trial of the OX40 agonist ivuxolimab. CDR3 DNA sequence: TGTGCCAGCAGTCAGGGACTAGCGGTGTGGGAGTTCTTC. Protein: CASSQGLAVWEFF.